This T cell receptor beta chain came from a study of a mutant IDH1 vaccine in newly diagnosed glioma. The overall study: Scheduled for weeks 1, 3, 5, 7, 11, 15, 19 and 23, eight vaccinations were given to patients. Vaccination began 4-6 weeks post radiotherapy alone, or with temozolomide cycles.

This table comes from immunoSEQ multiplex PCR, and its TCRdb copy is limited to in-frame clones, with some not included. The table shows tens of thousands of clones, with over 75% occurring only once. Time point specified: week 23, last vaccination. The investigators gave 300 ug of mutant IDH1 20-mer peptide in each vaccine dose, together with topical imiquimod. The CDR3 is made up of 14 amino acids. V was shortened by 6 bases and J by 7 bases, with 18 bases between the two germline ends. Germline CDR1 MNHEY, CDR2 SVGAGI. The study's findings and limits: Of all patients, about 94% showed vaccine-induced immune responses.

Details on this clone: The target antigen is unknown.

This sample comprised PBMCs, obtained from a glioma patient whose treatment included an IDH1 peptide vaccine. The chain has TRBV6-5 and TRBJ1-1, with a weak D call TRBD1 (6 bases). The sequence was obtained from a man aged 18 to 29 with glioma. CDR3 loop: CASSRTVGAGEAFF. The CDR3, as DNA: TGTGCCAGCAGCCGGACAGTGGGAGCGGGTGAAGCTTTCTTT.